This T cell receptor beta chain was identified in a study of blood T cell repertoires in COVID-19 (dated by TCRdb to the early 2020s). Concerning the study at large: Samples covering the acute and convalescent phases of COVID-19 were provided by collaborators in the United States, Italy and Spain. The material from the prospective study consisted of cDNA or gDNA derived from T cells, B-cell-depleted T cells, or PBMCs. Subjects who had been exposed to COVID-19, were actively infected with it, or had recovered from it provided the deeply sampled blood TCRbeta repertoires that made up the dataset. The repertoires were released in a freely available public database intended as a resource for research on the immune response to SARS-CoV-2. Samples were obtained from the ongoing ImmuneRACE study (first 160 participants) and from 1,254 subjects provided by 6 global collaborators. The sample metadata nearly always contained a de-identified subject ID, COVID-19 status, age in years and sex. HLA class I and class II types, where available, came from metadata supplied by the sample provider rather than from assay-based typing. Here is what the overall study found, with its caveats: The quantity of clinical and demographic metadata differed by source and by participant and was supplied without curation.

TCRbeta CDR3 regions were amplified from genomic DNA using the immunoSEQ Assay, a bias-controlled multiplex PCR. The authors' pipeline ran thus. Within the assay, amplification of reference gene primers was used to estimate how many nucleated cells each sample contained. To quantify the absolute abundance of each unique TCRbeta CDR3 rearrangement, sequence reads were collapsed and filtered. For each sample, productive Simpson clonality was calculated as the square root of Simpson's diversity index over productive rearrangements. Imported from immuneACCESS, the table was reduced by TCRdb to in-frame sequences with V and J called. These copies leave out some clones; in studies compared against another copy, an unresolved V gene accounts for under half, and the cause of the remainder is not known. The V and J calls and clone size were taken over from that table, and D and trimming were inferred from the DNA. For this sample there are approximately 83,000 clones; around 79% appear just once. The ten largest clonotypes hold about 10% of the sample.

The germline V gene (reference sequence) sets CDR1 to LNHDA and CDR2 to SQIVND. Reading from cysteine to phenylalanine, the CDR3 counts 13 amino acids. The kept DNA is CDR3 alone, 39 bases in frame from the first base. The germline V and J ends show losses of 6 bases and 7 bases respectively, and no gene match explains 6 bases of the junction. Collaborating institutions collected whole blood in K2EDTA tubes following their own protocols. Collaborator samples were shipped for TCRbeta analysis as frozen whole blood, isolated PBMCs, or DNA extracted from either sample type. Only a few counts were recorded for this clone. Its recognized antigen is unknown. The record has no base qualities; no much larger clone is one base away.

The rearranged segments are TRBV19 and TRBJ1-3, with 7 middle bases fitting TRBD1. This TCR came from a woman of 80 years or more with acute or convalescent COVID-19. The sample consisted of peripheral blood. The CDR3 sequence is CASSRQTGNTIYF. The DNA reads TGTGCCAGTAGCCGACAGACAGGGAACACCATATATTTT.